A selection of T cell receptor beta chains follows, all from one sample in a study of blood T cells in healthy people across ages. In TCRdb, the 5' RACE reads were re-called with MiXCR into one record per CDR3 protein. The sample has roughly 1,800,000 distinct CDR3 sequences, roughly 52% seen once. Sequenced material: blood. The receptors come from a woman between 40 and 55 years old in good health. CDR3s include the opening cysteine and the closing phenylalanine or tryptophan. Fields, in order: clone size, D gene, J gene, V gene, CDR3 protein, CDR3 DNA. A D gene is named only where the DNA matches it firmly. Clone size appears in some rows only: once, few, many, or a class for an expanded clone.

-	-	TRBJ2-4	TRBV7-2	CASSPPFGPGHPKNIQYF	TGTGCCAGCAGCCCTCCGTTCGGCCCGGGACACCCCAAAAACATTCAGTACTTC
-	-	TRBJ1-6	TRBV4-2	CASSQDEGAISPLHF	TGTGCCAGCAGCCAAGATGAAGGGGCCATTTCACCCCTCCACTTT
-	-	TRBJ1-1	TRBV4-3	CASSQAPRGNTEAFF	TGCGCCAGCAGCCAAGCCCCACGGGGGAACACTGAAGCTTTCTTT
-	-	TRBJ2-1	TRBV6-6	CASSYRPLEQFF	TGTGCCAGCAGTTACCGGCCCCTTGAGCAGTTCTTC
many	-	TRBJ2-7	TRBV27	CASSSALGEQYF	TGTGCCAGCAGTTCAGCGTTGGGCGAGCAGTACTTC
many	-	TRBJ2-7	TRBV28	CASRKRSSYEQYF	TGTGCCAGCAGGAAGAGGAGTTCCTACGAGCAGTACTTC
few	TRBD1	TRBJ2-3	TRBV7-2	CASSSRQGDTQYF	TGTGCCAGCAGCTCCAGACAGGGGGATACGCAGTATTTT
-	-	TRBJ2-3	TRBV6-2/TRBV6-3	CASRHPIVPADYTDTQYF	TGTGCCAGCAGGCACCCAATTGTTCCGGCGGACTACACAGATACGCAGTATTTT
-	-	TRBJ1-2	TRBV29-1	CSVTIQGRGYGYTF	TGCAGCGTTACCATACAGGGTCGGGGCTATGGCTACACCTTC
few	-	TRBJ2-7	TRBV5-1	CASRSRGAQYF	TGCGCCAGCAGGAGCAGGGGTGCGCAGTACTTC